This T cell receptor (beta chain) appears in the sequencing data of a study of PD-1 blockade in mismatch repair-deficient tumors. Study context: All were previously treated, progressing patients with over 9 mismatch repair-deficient cancer types. Notes on the study in general: After pembrolizumab, tumor-resident clones rose rapidly, then generally contracted before radiologic responses.

Concerning this clone: Its cognate antigen is unknown.

Every patient had mismatch repair deficiency by PCR or immunohistochemistry. Clones were sequenced by immunoSEQ multiplex PCR, and TCRdb holds only the in-frame ones, with some missing. The table lists 90,000 to 120,000 clones, approximately 83% of them singletons. This CDR3 comprises 16 residues. Sequencing was performed on peripheral blood, taken approximately 36 weeks after starting pembrolizumab. The rearrangement uses TRBV21-1 and TRBJ2-7; TRBD2, the D gene given by the table, was not confirmed from the DNA. TRBV21-1 is recorded as a pseudogene. The TCR originated in an adult with mismatch repair-deficient cancer. In DNA form, the CDR3 reads TGTGCCAGCGCAAGGACTAGCGGGCAATCCCCCTACGAGCAGTACTTC. This encodes CASARTSGQSPYEQYF.